This entry is about one T cell receptor (beta chain). No antigen is known for it. Profiling relied on immunoSEQ multiplex PCR, and the TCRdb table lists in-frame clones only, not all of them. The sample has tens of thousands of clones, around 89% seen once. The sample is drawn from a study of chemoradiotherapy in HPV16-positive cancers. Overall study: Functional T-cell assays on a couple of HPV16-positive patients' cells defined candidate HPV-specific clones and common TCR motifs.

Study findings and constraints: Functional assays defining HPV-specific T cells used only two HPV16-positive patients.

CDR3 length: 15 residues. Germline V gene data show CDR1 as SGHAT and CDR2 as FQNNGV. Trimming removed 1 base from V and 5 bases from J; junction bases left unmatched: 7. Material: blood, obtained from a patient who underwent chemoradiotherapy. The J gene is TRBJ1-1, the V gene TRBV11-2; 7 nucleotides align to TRBD1. This sequence was found in a human donor with HPV-associated anogenital cancer. CDR3 region: CASSLGQGRTTEAFF. The CDR3 DNA sequence: TGTGCCAGCAGCTTAGGACAGGGTCGAACTACTGAAGCTTTCTTT.